A selection of T cell receptor beta chains follows, all from one sample in a study of OX40 agonist ivuxolimab in advanced cancers. Profiled with immunoSEQ multiplex PCR; TCRdb holds only in-frame clones, not every one. The sample includes 50,000 or so clones, 87% seen only once; the top ten take 13% to 15%. The specimen comprised CD4+ or CD8+ T cells sorted from blood, sampled in a trial of the OX40 agonist ivuxolimab. The receptors derive from an adult with an advanced solid tumor such as melanoma, head and neck, liver or kidney cancer. Each CDR3 is given with its conserved first and last residue. Each record gives: D gene, J gene, clone size, V gene, CDR3 protein, CDR3 DNA. A D gene is named only where the DNA matches it firmly. Clone sizes are given selectively: once, few, many, or a class where the clone is expanded.

TRBD1	TRBJ1-5	NA	TRBV19	CATQIGTGWNQPQHF	TGTGCCACCCAAATCGGGACAGGGTGGAATCAGCCCCAGCATTTT
NA	TRBJ1-2	NA	TRBV4-1	CASSHIEAVSAYGYTF	TGCGCCAGCAGCCATATCGAGGCCGTCAGCGCCTATGGCTACACCTTC
TRBD1	TRBJ1-2	NA	TRBV9	CASSETGTGYTF	TGTGCCAGCAGCGAGACAGGGACTGGCTACACCTTC
NA	TRBJ2-5	NA	TRBV18	CASSPLGQNQETQYF	TGTGCCAGCTCACCCCTAGGACAGAATCAAGAGACCCAGTACTTC
NA	TRBJ1-2	NA	TRBV6-6	CASSYSPLGDYGYTF	TGTGCCAGCAGTTACTCGCCCTTGGGGGACTATGGCTACACCTTC
TRBD2	TRBJ2-3	NA	TRBV4-1	CASSRGTSGSAIDTQYF	TGCGCCAGCAGCCGAGGGACTAGCGGGAGCGCGATAGATACGCAGTATTTT
TRBD2	TRBJ2-7	NA	TRBV30	CAWRGRAGGGEQYF	TGTGCCTGGAGGGGGCGGGCGGGAGGGGGCGAGCAGTACTTC
NA	TRBJ2-1	NA	TRBV7-6	CASSLAINEQFF	TGTGCCAGCAGCTTAGCTATCAATGAGCAGTTCTTC
NA	TRBJ2-1	NA	TRBV10-1	CASSESEGRGAGNEQFF	TGCGCCAGCAGTGAGTCGGAAGGGCGGGGAGCGGGCAATGAGCAGTTCTTC
TRBD1	TRBJ2-7	NA	TRBV18	CASSPLQGTAYEQYF	TGTGCCAGCTCACCACTACAGGGGACGGCCTACGAGCAGTACTTC
NA	TRBJ2-1	NA	TRBV27	CASSLGSYNEQFF	TGTGCCAGCAGTTTGGGATCCTACAATGAGCAGTTCTTC
NA	TRBJ1-4	NA	TRBV18	CASSPPQGPLNEKLFF	TGTGCCAGCTCACCACCTCAAGGTCCGCTTAATGAAAAACTGTTTTTT
NA	TRBJ2-7	NA	TRBV4-2	CASSQENRVYEQYF	TGTGCCAGCAGCCAAGAGAACAGGGTTTACGAGCAGTACTTC
NA	TRBJ2-1	NA	TRBV2	CASSEKLSSYNEQFF	TGTGCCAGCAGTGAAAAGCTAAGCTCCTACAATGAGCAGTTCTTC
NA	TRBJ1-1	NA	TRBV6-6	CASSYTARGNTEAFF	TGTGCCAGCAGTTACACCGCACGGGGGAACACTGAAGCTTTCTTT
TRBD2	TRBJ2-1	NA	TRBV25-1	CASSESWGTSGSGNEQFF	TGTGCCAGCAGTGAATCATGGGGGACTAGCGGGAGTGGGAATGAGCAGTTCTTC
NA	TRBJ2-2	NA	TRBV9	CASSGQEPNTGELFF	TGTGCCAGCAGCGGACAGGAACCTAACACCGGGGAGCTGTTTTTT
NA	TRBJ2-3	NA	TRBV5-5	CASSLAQITDTQYF	TGTGCCAGCAGCTTGGCACAGATAACAGATACGCAGTATTTT
NA	TRBJ1-1	once	TRBV7-9	CASSLHSFEAFF	TGTGCCAGCAGCTTACACAGCTTTGAAGCTTTCTTT
NA	TRBJ1-4	once	TRBV5-4	CASSLVFGGRRGGEKLFF	TGTGCCAGCAGCTTGGTCTTCGGCGGGCGCCGAGGTGGGGAAAAACTGTTTTTT
NA	TRBJ2-3	NA	TRBV6-4	CASSVSGTTDTQYF	TGTGCCAGCAGTGTATCGGGGACCACAGATACGCAGTATTTT
TRBD1	TRBJ2-7	NA	TRBV6-6	CASSGDRLPTGQYF	TGTGCCAGCAGCGGGGACAGGTTACCTACGGGGCAGTACTTC
NA	TRBJ2-7	few	TRBV6-1	CASRGFRGSNEQYF	TGTGCCAGCAGGGGATTTCGGGGTAGTAACGAGCAGTACTTC
NA	TRBJ2-2	NA	TRBV19	CASSGRGVWGGELFF	TGTGCCAGTTCCGGCAGGGGAGTTTGGGGCGGGGAGCTGTTTTTT
TRBD2	TRBJ2-1	NA	TRBV23-1	CASSHFLTSGNANEQFF	TGCGCCAGCAGCCACTTTCTGACTAGCGGGAATGCGAATGAGCAGTTCTTC
NA	TRBJ2-1	NA	TRBV10-2	CASSESGTYNEQFF	TGCGCCAGCAGTGAGTCGGGGACTTACAATGAGCAGTTCTTC
NA	TRBJ2-2	few	TRBV11-2	CASSPQRISGELFF	TGTGCCAGCAGCCCCCAGAGGATCTCCGGGGAGCTGTTTTTT
NA	TRBJ2-4	once	TRBV6-5	CASSSRSSIAKNIQYF	TGTGCCAGCAGTTCAAGATCATCGATAGCCAAAAACATTCAGTACTTC
TRBD1	TRBJ1-5	NA	TRBV28	CASSQGDRGRGQPQHF	TGTGCCAGCAGCCAGGGAGACAGGGGTCGGGGCCAGCCCCAGCATTTT
NA	TRBJ2-7	NA	TRBV7-2	CASRPIVGSTGYEQYF	TGTGCCAGCCGCCCTATCGTGGGTAGTACGGGGTACGAGCAGTACTTC
TRBD1	TRBJ2-2	NA	TRBV7-9	CASSFPGQGPGELFF	TGTGCCAGCAGCTTCCCGGGACAGGGGCCTGGGGAGCTGTTTTTT
TRBD2	TRBJ2-3	NA	TRBV19	CASSIRRGGTDTQYF	TGTGCCAGTAGTATCCGGCGGGGGGGCACAGATACGCAGTATTTT
NA	TRBJ2-1	NA	TRBV10-3	CAIPPPAGRNEQFF	TGTGCCATCCCCCCCCCAGCAGGGAGGAATGAGCAGTTCTTC
NA	TRBJ1-5	NA	TRBV12-5	CASGKGGNQPQHF	TGTGCTAGTGGAAAAGGGGGGAATCAGCCCCAGCATTTT
NA	TRBJ1-6	NA	TRBV5-8	CASSLTVGGGNSPLHF	TGTGCCAGCAGCTTGACAGTGGGGGGTGGAAATTCACCCCTCCACTTT
TRBD1	TRBJ2-1	NA	TRBV4-1	CASSQPGQGAYGEQFF	TGCGCCAGCAGCCAGCCGGGACAGGGGGCGTACGGTGAGCAGTTCTTC
NA	TRBJ2-3	NA	TRBV4-2	CASSQDHPSANHF	TGTGCCAGCAGCCAAGATCACCCTAGCGCGAACCATTTT
NA	TRBJ1-4	NA	TRBV28	CASSFGGTQIF	TGTGCCAGCAGTTTCGGCGGGACGCAAATTTTT
TRBD1	TRBJ1-3	NA	TRBV28	CAVRDRGRPGNTIYF	TGTGCCGTCCGGGACAGGGGCCGACCTGGAAACACCATATATTTT
NA	TRBJ2-7	NA	TRBV7-2	CASSLGPEQYF	TGTGCCAGCAGCTTAGGACCCGAGCAGTACTTC
NA	TRBJ2-1	NA	TRBV28	CASSLRGGTGLTYNEQFF	TGTGCCAGCAGTTTAAGGGGGGGAACAGGGTTGACCTACAATGAGCAGTTCTTC
NA	TRBJ2-2	NA	TRBV11-3	CASSLVTQGPGELFF	TGTGCCAGCAGCTTAGTTACACAGGGACCCGGGGAGCTGTTTTTT
NA	TRBJ2-2	NA	TRBV7-8	CASSSWGRSLGGIGELFF	TGTGCCAGCAGCTCATGGGGGCGGTCCCTAGGCGGCATCGGGGAGCTGTTTTTT